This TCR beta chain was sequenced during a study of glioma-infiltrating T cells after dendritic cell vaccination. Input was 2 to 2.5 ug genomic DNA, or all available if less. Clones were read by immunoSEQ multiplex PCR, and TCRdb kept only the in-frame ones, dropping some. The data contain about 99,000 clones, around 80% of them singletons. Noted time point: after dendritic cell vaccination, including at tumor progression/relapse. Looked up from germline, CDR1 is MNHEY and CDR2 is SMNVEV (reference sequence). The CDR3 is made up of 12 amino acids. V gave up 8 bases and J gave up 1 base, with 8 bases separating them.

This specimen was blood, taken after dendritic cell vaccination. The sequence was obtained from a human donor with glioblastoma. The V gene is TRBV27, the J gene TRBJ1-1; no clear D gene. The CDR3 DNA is TGTGCCAGCGGGCGCTGGAACACTGAAGCTTTCTTT. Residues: CASGRWNTEAFF.